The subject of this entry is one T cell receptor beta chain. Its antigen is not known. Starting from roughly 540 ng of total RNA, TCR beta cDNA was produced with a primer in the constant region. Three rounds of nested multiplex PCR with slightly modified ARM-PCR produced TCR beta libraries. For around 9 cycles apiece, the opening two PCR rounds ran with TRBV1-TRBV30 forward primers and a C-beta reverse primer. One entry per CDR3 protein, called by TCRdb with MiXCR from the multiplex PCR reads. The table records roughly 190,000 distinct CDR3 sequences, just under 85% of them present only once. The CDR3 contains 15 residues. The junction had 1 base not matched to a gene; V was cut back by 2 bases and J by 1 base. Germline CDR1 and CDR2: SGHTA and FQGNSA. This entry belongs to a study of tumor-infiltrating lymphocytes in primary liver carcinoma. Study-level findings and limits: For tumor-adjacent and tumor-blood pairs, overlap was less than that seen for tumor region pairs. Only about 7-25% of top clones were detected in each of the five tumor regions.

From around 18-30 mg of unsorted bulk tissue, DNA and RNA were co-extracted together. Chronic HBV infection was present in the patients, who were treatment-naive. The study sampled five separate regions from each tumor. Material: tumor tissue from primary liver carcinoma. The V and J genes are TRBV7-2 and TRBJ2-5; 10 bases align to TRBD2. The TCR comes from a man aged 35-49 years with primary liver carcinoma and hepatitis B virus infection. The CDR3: CASSLLAGAQETQYF. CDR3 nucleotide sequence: TGTGCCAGCAGCTTACTAGCGGGAGCCCAAGAGACCCAGTACTTC.